The entry below gives a single TCR beta chain sequence along with its context. Its antigen is unknown. This sample's time point: 2015-2016 season, pre-vaccination. This sample was included in a study of follicular helper T cells after annual influenza vaccination. General observations from the study: ICOS-CD38- cTfh most often held earlier Day 7 ICOS+CD38+ clones.

Assay used: immunoSEQ multiplex PCR; TCRdb lists only in-frame clones, some missing. The sample contains approximately 5,100 clones, roughly 80% of which appear only once. Here the sequenced sample was CXCR5- memory CD4+ T cells sorted from blood, taken on the day of influenza vaccination. The receptor was isolated from an adult who received the influenza vaccine.

The CDR3 reads CASSPWLVGNEQFF. In DNA form, the CDR3 reads TGTGCCAGCAGCCCCTGGCTAGTAGGCAATGAGCAGTTCTTC. J is TRBJ2-1 and V is TRBV5-4; D gene uncertain. V lost 4 bases to trimming and J lost 6 bases, with 14 bases between them. The CDR3 is 14 amino acids. CDR1 is SGHNT, CDR2 YYREEE, per germline (reference sequence).